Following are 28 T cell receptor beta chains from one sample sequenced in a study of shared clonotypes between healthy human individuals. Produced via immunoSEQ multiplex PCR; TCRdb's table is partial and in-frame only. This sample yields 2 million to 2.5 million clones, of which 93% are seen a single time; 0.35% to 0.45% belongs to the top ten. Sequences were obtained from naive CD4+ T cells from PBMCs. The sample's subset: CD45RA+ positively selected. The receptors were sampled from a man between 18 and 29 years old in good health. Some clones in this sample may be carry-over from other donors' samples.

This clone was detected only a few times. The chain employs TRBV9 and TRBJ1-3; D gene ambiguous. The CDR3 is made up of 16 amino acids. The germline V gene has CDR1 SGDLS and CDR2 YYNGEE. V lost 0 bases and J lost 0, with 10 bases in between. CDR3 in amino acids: CASSVALGFSGNTIYF. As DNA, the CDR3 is TGTGCCAGCAGCGTAGCTCTCGGCTTCTCTGGAAACACCATATATTTT.

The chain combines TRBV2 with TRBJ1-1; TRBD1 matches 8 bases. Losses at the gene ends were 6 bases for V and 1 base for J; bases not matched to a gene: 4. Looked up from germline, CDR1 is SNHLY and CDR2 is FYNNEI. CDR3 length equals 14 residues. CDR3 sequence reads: CASSPGTGNTEAFF. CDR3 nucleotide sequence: TGTGCCAGCAGCCCCGGGACAGGGAACACTGAAGCTTTCTTT.

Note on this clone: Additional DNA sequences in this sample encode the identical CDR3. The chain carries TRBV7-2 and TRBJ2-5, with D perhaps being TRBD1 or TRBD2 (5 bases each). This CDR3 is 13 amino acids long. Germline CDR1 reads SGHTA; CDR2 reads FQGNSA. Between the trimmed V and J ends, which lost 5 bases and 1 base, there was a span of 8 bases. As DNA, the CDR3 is TGTGCCAGCAGCCTCGGGACCCAAGAGACCCAGTACTTC. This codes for CASSLGTQETQYF.

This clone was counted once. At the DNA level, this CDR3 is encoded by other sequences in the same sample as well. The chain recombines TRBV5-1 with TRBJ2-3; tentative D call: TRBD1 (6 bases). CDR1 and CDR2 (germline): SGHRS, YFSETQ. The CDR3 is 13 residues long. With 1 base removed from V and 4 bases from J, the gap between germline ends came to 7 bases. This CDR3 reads CASSLSGADTQYF. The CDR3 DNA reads TGCGCCAGCAGCTTGTCAGGGGCAGATACGCAGTATTTT.

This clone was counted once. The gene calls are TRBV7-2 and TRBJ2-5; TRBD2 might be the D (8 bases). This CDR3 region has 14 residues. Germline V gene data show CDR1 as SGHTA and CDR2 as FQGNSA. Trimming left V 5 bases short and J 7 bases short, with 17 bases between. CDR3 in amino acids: CASSLDRAGGTQYF. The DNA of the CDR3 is TGTGCCAGCAGCCTAGACAGGGCGGGAGGGACCCAGTACTTC. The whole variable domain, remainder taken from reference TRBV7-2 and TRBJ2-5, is GAGVSQSPSNKVTEKGKDVELRCDPISGHTALYWYRQSLGQGLEFLIYFQGNSAPDKSGLPSDRFSAERTGGSVSTLTIQRTQQEDSAVYLCASSLDRAGGTQYFGPGTRLLVL.

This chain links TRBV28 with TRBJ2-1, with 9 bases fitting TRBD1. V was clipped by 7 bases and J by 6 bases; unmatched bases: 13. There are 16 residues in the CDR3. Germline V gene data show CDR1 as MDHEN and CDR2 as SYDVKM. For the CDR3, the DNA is TGTGCCAGCACCCCAAGGGGGACAGGGCCTACCAATGAGCAGTTCTTC. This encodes CASTPRGTGPTNEQFF.

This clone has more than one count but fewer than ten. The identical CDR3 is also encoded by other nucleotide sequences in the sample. The CDR3 loop reads CAWSDRGAEAFF. The CDR3 coding sequence is TGTGCCTGGAGCGACAGGGGCGCTGAAGCTTTCTTT. The chain couples TRBV30 to TRBJ1-1, with 8 positions matching TRBD1. With V trimmed by 3 bases and J by 6 bases, 3 bases remained unmatched. Germline CDR1 reads GTSNPN; CDR2 reads SVGIG (reference sequence). This CDR3 has 12 amino acids.

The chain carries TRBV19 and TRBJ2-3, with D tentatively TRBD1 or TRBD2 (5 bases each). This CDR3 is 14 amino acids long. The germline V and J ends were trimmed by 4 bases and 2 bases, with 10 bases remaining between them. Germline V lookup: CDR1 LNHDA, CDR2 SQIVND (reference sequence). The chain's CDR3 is CASSTGPDTDTQYF. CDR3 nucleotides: TGTGCCAGTAGTACGGGACCGGACACAGATACGCAGTATTTT. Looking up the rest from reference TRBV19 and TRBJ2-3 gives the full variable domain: DGGITQSPKYLFRKEGQNVTLSCEQNLNHDAMYWYRQDPGQGLRLIYYSQIVNDFQKGDIAEGYSVSREKKESFPLTVTSAQKNPTAFYLCASSTGPDTDTQYFGPGTRLTVL.

CDR3 DNA: TGTGCCAGCAGTTTCAGACAGTTCGGCGGCTACACCTTC. Protein sequence: CASSFRQFGGYTF. The chain couples TRBV27 to TRBJ1-2; possibly TRBD1 for D (5 bases). Trimming removed 3 bases from V and 8 bases from J, with 13 bases in between. The CDR3 length is 13 residues. The germline V gene encodes CDR1 MNHEY and CDR2 SMNVEV (reference sequence).

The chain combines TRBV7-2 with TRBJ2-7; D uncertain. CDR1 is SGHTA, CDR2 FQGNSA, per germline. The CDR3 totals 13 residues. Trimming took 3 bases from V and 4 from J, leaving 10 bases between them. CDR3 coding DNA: TGTGCCAGCAGCTTCACGGGTTCTTACGAGCAGTACTTC. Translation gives CASSFTGSYEQYF.

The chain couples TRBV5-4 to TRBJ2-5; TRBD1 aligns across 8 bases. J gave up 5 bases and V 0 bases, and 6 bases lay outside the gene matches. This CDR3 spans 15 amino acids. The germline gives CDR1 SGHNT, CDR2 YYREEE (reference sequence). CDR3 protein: CASSLETGVGETQYF. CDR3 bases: TGTGCCAGCAGCTTGGAGACAGGGGTTGGGGAGACCCAGTACTTC.

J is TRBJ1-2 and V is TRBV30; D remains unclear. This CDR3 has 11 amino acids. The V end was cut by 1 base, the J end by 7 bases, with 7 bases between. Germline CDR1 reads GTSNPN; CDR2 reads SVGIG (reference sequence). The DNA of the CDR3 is TGTGCCTGGAGTGGGGGTTTTGGCTACACCTTC. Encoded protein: CAWSGGFGYTF.

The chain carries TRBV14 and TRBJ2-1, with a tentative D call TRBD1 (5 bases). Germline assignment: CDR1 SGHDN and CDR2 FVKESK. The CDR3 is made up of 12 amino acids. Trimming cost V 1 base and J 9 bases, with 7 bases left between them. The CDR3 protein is CASSQGRAEQFF. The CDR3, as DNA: TGTGCCAGCAGCCAAGGCAGGGCTGAGCAGTTCTTC.

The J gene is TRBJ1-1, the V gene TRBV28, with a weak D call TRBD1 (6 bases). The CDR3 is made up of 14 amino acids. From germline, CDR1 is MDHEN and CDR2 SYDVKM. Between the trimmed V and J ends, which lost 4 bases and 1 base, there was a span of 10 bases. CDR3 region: CASSWGQGNTEAFF. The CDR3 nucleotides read TGTGCCAGCAGTTGGGGGCAGGGGAACACTGAAGCTTTCTTT.

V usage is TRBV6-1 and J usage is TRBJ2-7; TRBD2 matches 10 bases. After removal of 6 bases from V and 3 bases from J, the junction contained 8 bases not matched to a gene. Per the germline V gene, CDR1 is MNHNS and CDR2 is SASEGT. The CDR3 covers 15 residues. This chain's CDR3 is CASRPRTSGHYEQYF. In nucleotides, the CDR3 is TGTGCCAGCAGGCCCAGGACTAGCGGACACTACGAGCAGTACTTC.

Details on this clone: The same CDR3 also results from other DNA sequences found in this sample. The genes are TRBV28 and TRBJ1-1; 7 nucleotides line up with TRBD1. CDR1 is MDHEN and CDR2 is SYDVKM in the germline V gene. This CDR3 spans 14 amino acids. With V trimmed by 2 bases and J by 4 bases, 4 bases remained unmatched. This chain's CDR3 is CASSLAPGGTEAFF. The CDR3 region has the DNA TGTGCCAGCAGTTTAGCCCCAGGGGGCACTGAAGCTTTCTTT. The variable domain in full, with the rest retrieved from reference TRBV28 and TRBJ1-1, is DVKVTQSSRYLVKRTGEKVFLECVQDMDHENMFWYRQDPGLGLRLIYFSYDVKMKEKGDIPEGYSVSREKKERFSLILESASTNQTSMYLCASSLAPGGTEAFFGQGTRLTVV.

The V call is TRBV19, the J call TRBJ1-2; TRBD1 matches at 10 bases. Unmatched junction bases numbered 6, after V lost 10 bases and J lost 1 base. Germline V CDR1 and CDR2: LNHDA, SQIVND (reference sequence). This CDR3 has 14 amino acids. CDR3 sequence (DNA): TGTGCCACGTGGGACAGGGGATTTAACTATGGCTACACCTTC. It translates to CATWDRGFNYGYTF.

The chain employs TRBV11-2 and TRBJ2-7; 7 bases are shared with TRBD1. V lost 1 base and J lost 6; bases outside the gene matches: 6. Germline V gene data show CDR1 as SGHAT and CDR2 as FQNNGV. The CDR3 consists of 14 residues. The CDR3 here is CASSLGDRASEQYF. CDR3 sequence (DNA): TGTGCCAGCAGCTTAGGAGACAGGGCAAGCGAGCAGTACTTC.

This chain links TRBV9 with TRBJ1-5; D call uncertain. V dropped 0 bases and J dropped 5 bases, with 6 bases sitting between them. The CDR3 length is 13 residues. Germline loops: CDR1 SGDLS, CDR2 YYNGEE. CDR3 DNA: TGTGCCAGCAGCGTAGACGACTATCAGCCCCAGCATTTT. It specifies CASSVDDYQPQHF. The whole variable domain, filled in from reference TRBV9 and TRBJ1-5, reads DSGVTQTPKHLITATGQRVTLRCSPRSGDLSVYWYQQSLDQGLQFLIQYYNGEERAKGNILERFSAQQFPDLHSELNLSSLELGDSALYFCASSVDDYQPQHFGDGTRLSIL.

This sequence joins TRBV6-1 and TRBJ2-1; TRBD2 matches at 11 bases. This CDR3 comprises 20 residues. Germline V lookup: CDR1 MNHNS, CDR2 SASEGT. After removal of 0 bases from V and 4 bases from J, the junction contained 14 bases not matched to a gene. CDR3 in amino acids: CASSEARASGRWGLYNEQFF. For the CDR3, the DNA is TGTGCCAGCAGTGAAGCGCGGGCTAGCGGGAGGTGGGGACTATACAATGAGCAGTTCTTC.

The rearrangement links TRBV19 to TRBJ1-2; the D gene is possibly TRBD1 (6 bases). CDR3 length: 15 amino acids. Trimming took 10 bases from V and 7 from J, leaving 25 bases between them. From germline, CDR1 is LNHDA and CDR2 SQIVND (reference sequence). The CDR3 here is CATTEMGGAFGGYTF. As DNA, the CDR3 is TGTGCCACCACCGAGATGGGGGGCGCCTTTGGTGGCTACACCTTC.

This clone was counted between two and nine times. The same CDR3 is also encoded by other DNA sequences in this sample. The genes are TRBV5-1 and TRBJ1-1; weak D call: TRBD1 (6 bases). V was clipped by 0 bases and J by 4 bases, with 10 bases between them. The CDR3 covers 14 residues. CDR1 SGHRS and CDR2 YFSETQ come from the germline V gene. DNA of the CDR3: TGCGCCAGCAGCTTGGACAGGGTAGGCACTGAAGCTTTCTTT. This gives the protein CASSLDRVGTEAFF.

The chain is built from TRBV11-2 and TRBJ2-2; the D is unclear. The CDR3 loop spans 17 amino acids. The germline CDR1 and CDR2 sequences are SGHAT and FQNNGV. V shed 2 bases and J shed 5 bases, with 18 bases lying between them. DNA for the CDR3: TGTGCCAGCAGCTTAAGATTCTCTAGGAGAATGACCGGGGAGCTGTTTTTT. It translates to CASSLRFSRRMTGELFF. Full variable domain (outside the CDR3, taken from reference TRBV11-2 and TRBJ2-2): EAGVAQSPRYKIIEKRQSVAFWCNPISGHATLYWYQQILGQGPKLLIQFQNNGVVDDSQLPKDRFSAERLKGVDSTLKIQPAKLEDSAVYLCASSLRFSRRMTGELFFGEGSRLTVL.

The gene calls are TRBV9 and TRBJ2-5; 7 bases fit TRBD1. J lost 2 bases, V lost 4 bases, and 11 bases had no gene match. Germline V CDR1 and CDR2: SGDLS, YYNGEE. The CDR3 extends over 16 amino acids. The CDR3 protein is CASSRTGQKHQETQYF. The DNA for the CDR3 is TGTGCCAGCAGCAGAACGGGACAGAAGCATCAAGAGACCCAGTACTTC.

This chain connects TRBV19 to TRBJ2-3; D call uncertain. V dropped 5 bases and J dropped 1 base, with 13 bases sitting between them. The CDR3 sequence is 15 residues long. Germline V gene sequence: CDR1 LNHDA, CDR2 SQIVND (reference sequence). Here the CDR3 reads CASSVSGPGTDTQYF. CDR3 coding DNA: TGTGCCAGTAGTGTGTCGGGCCCTGGCACAGATACGCAGTATTTT. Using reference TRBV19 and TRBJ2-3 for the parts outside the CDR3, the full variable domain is DGGITQSPKYLFRKEGQNVTLSCEQNLNHDAMYWYRQDPGQGLRLIYYSQIVNDFQKGDIAEGYSVSREKKESFPLTVTSAQKNPTAFYLCASSVSGPGTDTQYFGPGTRLTVL.

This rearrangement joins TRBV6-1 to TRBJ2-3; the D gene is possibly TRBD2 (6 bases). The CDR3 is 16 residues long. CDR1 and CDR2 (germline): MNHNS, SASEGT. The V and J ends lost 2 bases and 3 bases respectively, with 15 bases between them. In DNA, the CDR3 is TGTGCCAGCAGTGAAAGTTGGCCGACTAGTACAGATACGCAGTATTTT. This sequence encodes CASSESWPTSTDTQYF.

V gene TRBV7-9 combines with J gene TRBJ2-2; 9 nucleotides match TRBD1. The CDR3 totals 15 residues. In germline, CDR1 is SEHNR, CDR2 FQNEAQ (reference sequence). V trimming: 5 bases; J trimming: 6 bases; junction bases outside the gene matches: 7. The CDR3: CASSPGQGRAGELFF. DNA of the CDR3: TGTGCCAGCAGCCCTGGACAGGGGAGGGCCGGGGAGCTGTTTTTT.

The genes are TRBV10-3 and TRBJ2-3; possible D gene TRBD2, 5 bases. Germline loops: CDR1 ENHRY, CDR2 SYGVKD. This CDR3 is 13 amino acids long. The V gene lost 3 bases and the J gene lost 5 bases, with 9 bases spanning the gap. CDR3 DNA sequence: TGTGCCATCAGTGAACGGGAACGAGATACGCAGTATTTT. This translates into CAISERERDTQYF.